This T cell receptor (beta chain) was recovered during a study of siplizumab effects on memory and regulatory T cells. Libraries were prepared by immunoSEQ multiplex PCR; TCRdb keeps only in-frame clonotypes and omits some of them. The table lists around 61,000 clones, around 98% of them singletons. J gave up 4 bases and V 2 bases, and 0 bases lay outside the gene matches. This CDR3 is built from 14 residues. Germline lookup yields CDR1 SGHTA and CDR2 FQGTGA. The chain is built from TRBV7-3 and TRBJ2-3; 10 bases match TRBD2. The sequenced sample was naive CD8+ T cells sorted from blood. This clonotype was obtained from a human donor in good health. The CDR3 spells CASSLLAGADTQYF. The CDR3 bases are TGTGCCAGCAGCTTACTAGCGGGAGCAGATACGCAGTATTTT.